Following are 8 T cell receptor beta chains from one sample sequenced in a study of blood T cells in healthy people across ages. Sample-barcoded 5' priming and a J-beta primer mix drove a second PCR of about 6 to 12 cycles. MiXCR, applied by TCRdb to the 5' RACE reads, yields one record per CDR3 protein. The profile shows hundreds of thousands of distinct CDR3 sequences, roughly 20% of them singletons. The sample was blood. These receptors were collected from a man in his 70s in good health.

This clonotype came up a few times. This chain uses TRBV29-1 with TRBJ2-2; D remains ambiguous. CDR3 size: 13 residues. The germline V gene encodes CDR1 SQVTM and CDR2 ANQGSEA. The V and J ends lost 7 bases and 1 base respectively, with 10 bases between them. Here the CDR3 DNA reads TGCAGCGGTTGCGCGGTGAACACCGGGGAGCTGTTTTTT. Translated: CSGCAVNTGELFF.

The chain employs TRBV28 and TRBJ2-2; possible D gene TRBD2, 6 bases. CDR1 MDHEN and CDR2 SYDVKM come from the germline V gene. V was cut by 5 bases and J by 9 bases, with 22 bases left in between. This CDR3 contains 16 residues. The CDR3 reads CASSPWDQRVPRELFF. The CDR3 nucleotides read TGTGCCAGCAGTCCATGGGATCAGCGGGTCCCCCGGGAGCTGTTTTTT.

This chain connects TRBV5-1 to TRBJ1-1, with a possible D match to TRBD1 (6 bases). V shed 4 bases and J shed 4 bases, with 20 bases lying between them. CDR3 length: 16 residues. CDR1 is SGHRS and CDR2 is YFSETQ in the germline V gene. CDR3 DNA: TGCGCCAGCAGCGGGGGCGCTCAGGGTTGGGGCACTGAAGCTTTCTTT. Translated: CASSGGAQGWGTEAFF.

The rearrangement uses TRBV12-3 or TRBV12-4 and TRBJ1-2, with D hard to call. The CDR3 extends over 13 amino acids. The V end lost 6 bases, the J end lost 7 bases, and 15 bases lay between the germline ends. The CDR3 nucleotides read TGTGCCAGCAGCCTCTGGCAGGCGGGTGGCTACACCTTC. It encodes CASSLWQAGGYTF.

This clonotype was seen a handful of times. The V call is TRBV20-1, the J call TRBJ2-1, with a tentative D call TRBD1 (6 bases). V dropped 6 bases and J dropped 2 bases, with 11 bases sitting between them. The germline CDR1 and CDR2 sequences are DFQATT and SNEGSKA (reference sequence). The CDR3 loop spans 13 amino acids. The CDR3 loop is CSAKTGAYNEQFF. As DNA, the CDR3 is TGCAGTGCCAAGACAGGCGCCTACAATGAGCAGTTCTTC.

This clonotype occurred many times. The chain carries TRBV5-1 and TRBJ1-2; D unresolved. Germline V lookup: CDR1 SGHRS, CDR2 YFSETQ. CDR3 length equals 13 residues. V was pared by 0 bases and J by 7 bases, with 10 bases between. CDR3 amino acids: CASSLAGSVGYTF. CDR3 DNA sequence: TGCGCCAGCAGCTTGGCGGGGTCTGTTGGCTACACCTTC. Supplemented by reference TRBV5-1 and TRBJ1-2, the full variable domain reads KAGVTQTPRYLIKTRGQQVTLSCSPISGHRSVSWYQQTPGQGLQFLFEYFSETQRNKGNFPGRFSGRQFSNSRSEMNVSTLELGDSALYLCASSLAGSVGYTFGSGTRLTVV.

The chain combines TRBV29-1 with TRBJ2-3; 13 nucleotides line up with TRBD2. Germline CDR1 is SQVTM and CDR2 is ANQGSEA. This CDR3 comprises 16 residues. V shed 6 bases, J shed 6 bases, and the junction held 12 bases outside the gene matches. CDR3 in DNA: TGCAGCGTCAAAGGACTAGCGGGGGCCCCGAGGGATACGCAGTATTTT. Encoded protein: CSVKGLAGAPRDTQYF.

This clonotype was observed a handful of times. The V gene is TRBV12-3 or TRBV12-4, the J gene TRBJ2-5; D is perhaps TRBD1 (6 bases). V lost 5 bases and J 5 bases, leaving 24 bases between the germline ends. CDR3 length: 17 residues. CDR3 nucleotide sequence: TGTGCCAGCAGTCCTACCGTTGCAACAGGGCAAAAGGAGACCCAGTACTTC. This gives the protein CASSPTVATGQKETQYF.